Listed here are 16 T cell receptor beta chains from one sample, sequenced in a study of blood T cell repertoires in COVID-19. Using immunoSEQ multiplex PCR, the repertoire was profiled, and TCRdb retains in-frame clones only, with some absent. The sample consists of under 200,000 clones, around 77% of them appearing once. Sequencing input: peripheral blood. The receptors shown here come from a man in his 70s with active or convalescent COVID-19.

The rearrangement links TRBV18 to TRBJ1-1; 8 bases agree with TRBD1. V was pared by 4 bases and J by 0 bases, with 10 bases of the junction left unmatched. The CDR3 consists of 17 residues. Germline-derived CDR1 and CDR2 are KGHSH and LQKENI. CDR3 protein: CASSLQTGAYMNTEAFF. In DNA, the CDR3 is TGTGCCAGCTCACTACAGACAGGGGCGTACATGAACACTGAAGCTTTCTTT.

V and J are TRBV5-6 and TRBJ2-6; D gene unclear. Trimming removed 0 bases from V and 12 bases from J, with 13 bases in between. Germline-derived CDR1 and CDR2 are SGHDT and YYEEEE. The CDR3 has 14 residues. The CDR3 DNA sequence: TGTGCCAGCAGCTTGGCCAGGTCTTCCGTCGTCCTGACTTTC. Amino acids: CASSLARSSVVLTF.

V usage is TRBV9 and J usage is TRBJ2-5; 10 bases are shared with TRBD2. Germline CDR1 SGDLS, CDR2 YYNGEE. Trimming removed 0 bases from V and 5 bases from J; junction bases left unmatched: 13. CDR3 size: 18 residues. DNA for the CDR3: TGTGCCAGCAGCGTAGCTCCTAGCGGGGGCCCAATTATCGAGACCCAGTACTTC. This translates into CASSVAPSGGPIIETQYF.

The J gene is TRBJ2-7, the V gene TRBV20-1; a weak D match, TRBD2 (7 bases). This CDR3 contains 11 residues. Trimming shortened V by 6 bases and J by 6 bases, and 12 bases separated the two germline ends. The germline V gene encodes CDR1 DFQATT and CDR2 SNEGSKA (reference sequence). The CDR3 spells CSAAGHPEQYF. CDR3 nucleotides: TGCAGTGCAGCGGGACACCCCGAGCAGTACTTC.

The J gene is TRBJ2-5, the V gene TRBV15, with TRBD2 identical over 7 bases. Trimming at V came to 0 bases and at J to 2 bases, leaving 12 bases not matched to a gene. The CDR3 is 18 residues long. Germline V gene lookup returns CDR1 LNHNV and CDR2 YYDKDF (reference sequence). CDR3 region: CATSRDLPRGEVQETQYF. In DNA, the CDR3 is TGTGCCACCAGCAGAGATCTTCCTCGGGGGGAGGTACAAGAGACCCAGTACTTC.

The V and J genes are TRBV30 and TRBJ2-5, with a weak D call TRBD2 (6 bases). The CDR3 is made up of 15 amino acids. Germline-derived CDR1 and CDR2 are GTSNPN and SVGIG (reference sequence). The ends were cut back, 4 bases at V and 4 bases at J, with 19 bases in the middle. The CDR3 spells CAWKSKGRKGETQYF. The CDR3 region has the DNA TGTGCCTGGAAGTCGAAGGGGAGGAAGGGAGAGACCCAGTACTTC.

CDR3 sequence reads: CASSPMPDRGNTQYF. In DNA form, the CDR3 reads TGTGCCAGCAGCCCTATGCCGGACAGGGGAAATACGCAGTATTTT. This chain links TRBV7-8 with TRBJ2-3, with 9 bases aligning to TRBD1. CDR3 size: 15 residues. Trimming removed 5 bases from V and 7 bases from J; junction bases left unmatched: 10. The germline gives CDR1 SGHVS, CDR2 FQNEAQ.

The chain joins TRBV12-2 to TRBJ2-2; the table calls TRBD1, which could not be checked here. TRBV12-2 represents a pseudogene. The CDR3 extends over 16 amino acids. CDR3 nucleotide sequence: TGTGCAAGTCGCTTAGTTGGCAGGGGGCACACCGGGGAGCTGTTTTTT. This translates into CASRLVGRGHTGELFF.

This rearrangement joins TRBV29-1 to TRBJ1-2, with D tentatively TRBD1 (5 bases). There are 12 residues in the CDR3. Germline V gene data show CDR1 as SQVTM and CDR2 as ANQGSEA. Trimming pared 7 bases from V and 8 bases from J, leaving 17 bases between. CDR3 DNA sequence: TGCAGCGCACCGAGACCAGGGTTAGGCTACACCTTC. Translating it yields CSAPRPGLGYTF.

The rearrangement uses TRBV5-1 and TRBJ2-7; TRBD1 matches at 8 bases. V dropped 3 bases and J dropped 2; count of bases not matched to a gene: 10. Germline-derived CDR1 and CDR2 are SGHRS and YFSETQ. This CDR3 region has 16 residues. CDR3 region: CASSYSQGAPTYEQYF. The CDR3 nucleotides are TGCGCCAGCAGCTACTCCCAGGGGGCGCCCACCTACGAGCAGTACTTC.

V usage is TRBV30 and J usage is TRBJ1-5; maybe TRBD1 (5 bases). Germline V gene lookup returns CDR1 GTSNPN and CDR2 SVGIG (reference sequence). V was cut by 3 bases and J by 0 bases, with 15 bases left in between. The CDR3 is 16 amino acids. The CDR3 sequence: CAWSPAGGNSNQPQHF. CDR3 sequence (DNA): TGTGCCTGGAGCCCGGCGGGGGGGAATAGCAATCAGCCCCAGCATTTT.

The chain links TRBV6-1 to TRBJ2-5, with D possibly matching TRBD1 (5 bases). Germline V gives CDR1 MNHNS, CDR2 SASEGT. The CDR3 sequence is 13 residues long. Trimming removed 0 bases from V and 3 bases from J, with 5 bases in between. The CDR3 loop reads CASSEAGEETQYF. CDR3 in DNA: TGTGCCAGCAGTGAAGCAGGGGAAGAGACCCAGTACTTC.

The chain has TRBV10-2 and TRBJ1-2; TRBD1 matches 9 bases. V was clipped by 5 bases and J by 4 bases; unmatched bases: 11. There are 16 residues in the CDR3. In germline, CDR1 is WSHSY, CDR2 SAAADI. The CDR3 DNA reads TGCGCCAGCAGTCCAGGTGGCGGACAGGGGACCTATGGCTACACCTTC. It is translated as CASSPGGGQGTYGYTF.

Only one count was recorded for this clone. The chain is built from TRBV7-8 and TRBJ2-5, with D perhaps matching TRBD1 (5 bases). V was shortened by 2 bases and J by 5 bases, with 12 bases between the two germline ends. The CDR3 extends over 14 amino acids. CDR1 is SGHVS and CDR2 is FQNEAQ in the germline V gene. The CDR3 nucleotides read TGTGCCAGCAGCTTACGTTCTCCAGGGGAGACCCAGTACTTC. This sequence encodes CASSLRSPGETQYF.

This clone was observed a handful of times. The chain couples TRBV6-1 to TRBJ2-7, with 10 bases that match TRBD2. Losses at the gene ends were 6 bases for V and 2 bases for J; bases not matched to a gene: 13. Per germline, CDR1 MNHNS and CDR2 SASEGT. The CDR3 sequence is 17 residues long. CDR3 DNA sequence: TGTGCCAGCAGGGAACAAGCGGGAGGGCTAACAGCCTACGAGCAGTACTTC. It encodes CASREQAGGLTAYEQYF.

V is TRBV9 and J is TRBJ2-3; 8 bases are shared with TRBD2. CDR1 is SGDLS, CDR2 YYNGEE, per germline. The CDR3 length is 16 residues. With 4 bases clipped from V and 0 bases from J, the junction kept 7 bases outside the gene matches. The CDR3 nucleotides read TGTGCCAGCAGCCCCAGCGGGAGTGGTAGCACAGATACGCAGTATTTT. Translation gives CASSPSGSGSTDTQYF.